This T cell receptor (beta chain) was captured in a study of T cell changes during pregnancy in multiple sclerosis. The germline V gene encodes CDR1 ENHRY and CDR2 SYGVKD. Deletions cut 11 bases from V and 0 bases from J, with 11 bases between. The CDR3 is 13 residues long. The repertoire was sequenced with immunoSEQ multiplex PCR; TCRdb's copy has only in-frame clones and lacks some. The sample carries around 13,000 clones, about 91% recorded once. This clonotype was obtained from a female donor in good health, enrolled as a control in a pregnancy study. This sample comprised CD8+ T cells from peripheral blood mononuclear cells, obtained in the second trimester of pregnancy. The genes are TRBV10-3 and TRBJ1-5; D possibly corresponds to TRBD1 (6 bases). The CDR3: CAARGNSNQPQHF. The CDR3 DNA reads TGTGCCGCTAGGGGGAATAGCAATCAGCCCCAGCATTTT.